These 10 T cell receptor beta chains came from one sample sequenced in a study of identifying expanded T cells in peripheral blood. TCRdb keeps only in-frame clones here, not all; method: immunoSEQ multiplex PCR. The data contain roughly 120,000 clones, roughly nine tenths of them seen just once; the ten biggest clones take up 8.4%. The sequenced sample was blood. The receptors come from a person between 18 and 75 years old in good health.

V usage is TRBV7-8 and J usage is TRBJ2-7; D tentatively fits TRBD1 or TRBD2 (6 bases each). Trimming removed 2 bases at V and 2 bases at J, with 13 bases between. There are 15 residues in the CDR3. Germline V gene data show CDR1 as SGHVS and CDR2 as FQNEAQ. In DNA, the CDR3 is TGTGCCAGCAGCTTATCGCAGGGGACTCCCTACGAGCAGTACTTC. Translating it yields CASSLSQGTPYEQYF.

V is TRBV9 and J is TRBJ2-7; D not certain. Germline CDR1 SGDLS, CDR2 YYNGEE. This CDR3 is built from 14 residues. Trimming left V 4 bases short and J 3 bases short, with 14 bases between. The DNA for the CDR3 is TGTGCCAGCAGCTCGGCCCCTCGTTTCTACGAGCAGTACTTC. Amino acid sequence: CASSSAPRFYEQYF.

The chain has TRBV11-2 and TRBJ2-5; 9 bases match TRBD1. CDR3 length: 14 amino acids. Trimming took 5 bases from V and 4 from J; bases not matched to a gene: 5. Germline values: CDR1 SGHAT, CDR2 FQNNGV. DNA of the CDR3: TGTGCCAGCAGCCTCGGGACAGGGTCAGAGACCCAGTACTTC. Its translation: CASSLGTGSETQYF.

The chain recombines TRBV15 with TRBJ1-3; D ambiguous. V shed 1 base and J shed 7 bases, with 11 bases lying between them. In germline, CDR1 is LNHNV, CDR2 YYDKDF (reference sequence). This CDR3 comprises 14 residues. This CDR3 is CATSRGQPGNTIYF. The CDR3 region has the DNA TGTGCCACCAGCAGAGGCCAGCCGGGGAACACCATATATTTT.

The CDR3 DNA reads as TGTGCCAGCAGCGCGCAGGGTCAAGAGACCCAGTACTTC. Translation: CASSAQGQETQYF. The rearrangement joins TRBV7-2 to TRBJ2-5, with a tentative D call TRBD1 (5 bases). Germline values: CDR1 SGHTA, CDR2 FQGNSA. Trimming took 5 bases from V and 2 from J, leaving 9 bases between them. This CDR3 has 13 residues. The variable domain in full, completed from reference TRBV7-2 and TRBJ2-5, reads GAGVSQSPSNKVTEKGKDVELRCDPISGHTALYWYRQSLGQGLEFLIYFQGNSAPDKSGLPSDRFSAERTGGSVSTLTIQRTQQEDSAVYLCASSAQGQETQYFGPGTRLLVL.

The chain carries TRBV19 and TRBJ1-1; perhaps TRBD1 as D (5 bases). V was pared by 3 bases and J by 1 base, with 15 bases between. CDR3 length: 16 amino acids. From germline, CDR1 is LNHDA and CDR2 SQIVND (reference sequence). CDR3 nucleotides: TGTGCCAGTAGTATGAATCCAGGGAGGAAGAACACTGAAGCTTTCTTT. This sequence encodes CASSMNPGRKNTEAFF. Using reference TRBV19 and TRBJ1-1 for the parts outside the CDR3, the full variable domain is DGGITQSPKYLFRKEGQNVTLSCEQNLNHDAMYWYRQDPGQGLRLIYYSQIVNDFQKGDIAEGYSVSREKKESFPLTVTSAQKNPTAFYLCASSMNPGRKNTEAFFGQGTRLTVV.

This clone was seen more than once but under ten times. The V gene is TRBV30, the J gene TRBJ1-2, with 9 bases aligning to TRBD1. CDR3 size: 11 residues. Unmatched junction bases numbered 2, after V lost 5 bases and J lost 7 bases. Germline CDR1 is GTSNPN and CDR2 is SVGIG (reference sequence). The CDR3 loop is CAWDRGVGYTF. The CDR3 region has the DNA TGTGCCTGGGACAGGGGGGTTGGCTACACCTTC.

The rearrangement joins TRBV29-1 to TRBJ1-2; D possibly corresponds to TRBD1 (6 bases). The ends were cut back, 8 bases at V and 6 bases at J, with 19 bases in the middle. Germline V gene lookup returns CDR1 SQVTM and CDR2 ANQGSEA. This CDR3 is built from 13 residues. This CDR3 is CSFAPLQGHGYTF. The CDR3, as DNA: TGCAGCTTTGCTCCCCTACAGGGCCATGGCTACACCTTC.

The genes are TRBV6-1 and TRBJ2-1; 8 bases line up with TRBD2. Germline assignment: CDR1 MNHNS and CDR2 SASEGT. With V trimmed by 3 bases and J by 5 bases, 12 bases remained unmatched. This CDR3 spans 17 amino acids. CDR3 in DNA: TGTGCCAGCAGTGAGTCGTTAACTAGCGGACCGCACAATGAGCAGTTCTTC. It translates to CASSESLTSGPHNEQFF.

This sequence joins TRBV5-6 and TRBJ1-1; a possible D gene is TRBD1 (5 bases). V was pared by 0 bases and J by 5 bases, with 11 bases between. The CDR3 length is 14 residues. CDR1 is SGHDT and CDR2 is YYEEEE in the germline V gene. CDR3 coding DNA: TGTGCCAGCAGCTTGGGGAAGGGGACGACTGAAGCTTTCTTT. It is translated as CASSLGKGTTEAFF.